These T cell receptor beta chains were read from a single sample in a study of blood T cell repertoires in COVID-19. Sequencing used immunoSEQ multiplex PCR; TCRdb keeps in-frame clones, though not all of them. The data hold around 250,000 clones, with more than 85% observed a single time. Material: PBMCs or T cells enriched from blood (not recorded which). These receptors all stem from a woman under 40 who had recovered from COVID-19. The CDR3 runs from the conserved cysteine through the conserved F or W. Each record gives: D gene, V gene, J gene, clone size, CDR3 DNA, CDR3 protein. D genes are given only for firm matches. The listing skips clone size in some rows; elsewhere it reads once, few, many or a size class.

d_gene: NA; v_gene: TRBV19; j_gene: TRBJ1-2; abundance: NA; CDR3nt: TGTGCCAGTAGCAGGATGGTTTATGAGGGCGGCTACACCTTC; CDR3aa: CASSRMVYEGGYTF
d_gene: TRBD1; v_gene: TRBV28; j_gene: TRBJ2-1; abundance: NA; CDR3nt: TGTGCCAGCAGCTCCTTACAGGGGCGCGCGAACAATGAGCAGTTCTTC; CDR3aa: CASSSLQGRANNEQFF
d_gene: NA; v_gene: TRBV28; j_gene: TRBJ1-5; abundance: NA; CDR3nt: TGTGCCAGCAGAGACAGGTTAACTCAGCCCCAGCATTTT; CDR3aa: CASRDRLTQPQHF
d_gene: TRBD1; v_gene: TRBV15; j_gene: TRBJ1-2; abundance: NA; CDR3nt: TGTGCCACCAGCCCAAACCGACAGGGTGGCTACACCTTC; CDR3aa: CATSPNRQGGYTF
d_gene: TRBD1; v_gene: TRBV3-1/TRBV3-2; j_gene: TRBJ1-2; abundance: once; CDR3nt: TGTGCCAGCAGCCCCGGGACAGGGCATGGCTACACCTTC; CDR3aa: CASSPGTGHGYTF
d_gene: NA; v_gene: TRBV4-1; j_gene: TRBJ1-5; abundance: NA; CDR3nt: TGCGCCAGCAGCCAAGTATTAGGGGAAAAGCCCCAGCATTTT; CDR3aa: CASSQVLGEKPQHF
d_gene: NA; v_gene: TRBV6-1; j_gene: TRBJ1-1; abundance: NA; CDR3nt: TGTGCCAGCAGTGACCCGACAGGAAGCACTGAAGCTTTCTTT; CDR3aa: CASSDPTGSTEAFF
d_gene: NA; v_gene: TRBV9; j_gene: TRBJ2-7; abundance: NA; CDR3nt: TGTGCCAGCAGCGGGGGCGAGAAGGGCGAGCAGTACTTC; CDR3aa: CASSGGEKGEQYF
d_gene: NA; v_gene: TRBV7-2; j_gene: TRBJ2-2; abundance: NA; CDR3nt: TGTGCCAGCAGCTTTTCGGGGGTGAACACCGGGGAGCTGTTTTTT; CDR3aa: CASSFSGVNTGELFF
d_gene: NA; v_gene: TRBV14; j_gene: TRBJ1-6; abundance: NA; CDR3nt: TGTGCCAGCAGCCCACCCGGTGGTGGAGGGAATTCACCCCTCCACTTT; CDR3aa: CASSPPGGGGNSPLHF
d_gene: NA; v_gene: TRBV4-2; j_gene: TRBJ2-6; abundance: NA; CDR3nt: TGTGCCAGCAGCCAAAGAGAGCCCGAAAGGGGGGGGGCCAACGTCCTGACTTTC; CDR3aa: CASSQREPERGGANVLTF
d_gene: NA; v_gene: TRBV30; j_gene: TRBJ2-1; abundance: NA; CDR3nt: TGTGCCTCCCACTGGACTGCCTCTGGTGAGCAGTTCTTC; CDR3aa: CASHWTASGEQFF
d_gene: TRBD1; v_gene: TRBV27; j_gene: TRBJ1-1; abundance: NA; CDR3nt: TGTGCCAGCAGTTTCGGGACAGGTACTGAAGCTTTCTTT; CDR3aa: CASSFGTGTEAFF
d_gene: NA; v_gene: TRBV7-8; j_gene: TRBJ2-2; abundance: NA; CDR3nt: TGTGCCAGCAGCTTAGGACAGGTAGCCGGGGAGCTGTTTTTT; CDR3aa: CASSLGQVAGELFF
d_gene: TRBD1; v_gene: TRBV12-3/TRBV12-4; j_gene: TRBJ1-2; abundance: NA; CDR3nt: TGTGCCAGCAGTTTACAGGGGGCTGGCTACACCTTC; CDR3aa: CASSLQGAGYTF
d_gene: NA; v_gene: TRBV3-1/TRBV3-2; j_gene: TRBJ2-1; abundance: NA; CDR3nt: TGTGCCAGCAGCCACGGGTCGAAGAATGAGCAGTTCTTC; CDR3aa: CASSHGSKNEQFF
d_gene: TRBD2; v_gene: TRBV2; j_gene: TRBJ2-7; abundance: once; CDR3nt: TGTGCCAGTGAGTCGGGGGGAACCTACGAGCAGTACTTC; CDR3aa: CASESGGTYEQYF
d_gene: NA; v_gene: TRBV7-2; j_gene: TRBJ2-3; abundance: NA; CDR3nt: TGTGCCAGCAGCTTAGGGCGGAGCACAGATACGCAGTATTTT; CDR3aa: CASSLGRSTDTQYF
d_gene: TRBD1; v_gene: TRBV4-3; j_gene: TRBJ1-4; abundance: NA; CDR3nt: TGCGCCAGCAGCCATGGACAGGGTGGGGGTACAACTAATGAAAAACTGTTTTTT; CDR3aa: CASSHGQGGGTTNEKLFF
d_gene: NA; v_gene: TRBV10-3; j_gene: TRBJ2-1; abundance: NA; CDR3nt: TGTGCCATCAGTGAGTGGGCCAGGGACAATGAGCAGTTCTTC; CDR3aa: CAISEWARDNEQFF
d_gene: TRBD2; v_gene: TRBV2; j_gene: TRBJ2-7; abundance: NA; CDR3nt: TGTGCCAGCATTCTAGCGGGAGGGGAGCAGTACTTC; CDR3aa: CASILAGGEQYF
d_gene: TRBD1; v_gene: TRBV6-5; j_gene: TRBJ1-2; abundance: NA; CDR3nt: TGTGCCAGCAGTACCCGGACAGGAGCTAACTATGGCTACACCTTC; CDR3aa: CASSTRTGANYGYTF
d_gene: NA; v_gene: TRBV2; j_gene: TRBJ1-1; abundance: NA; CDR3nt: TGTGCCAGCAGTGAAAGGGGTTACACTGAAGCTTTCTTT; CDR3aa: CASSERGYTEAFF
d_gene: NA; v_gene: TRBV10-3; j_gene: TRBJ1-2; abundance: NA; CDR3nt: TGTGCCATCAGTGAGGGGGGAGGCTATGGCTACACCTTC; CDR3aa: CAISEGGGYGYTF
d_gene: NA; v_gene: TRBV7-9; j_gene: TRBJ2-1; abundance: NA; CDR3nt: TGTGCCAGCAGCCCTCTAGGGAGCAATGAGCAGTTCTTC; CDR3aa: CASSPLGSNEQFF
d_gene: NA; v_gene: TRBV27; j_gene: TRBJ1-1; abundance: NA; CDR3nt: TGTGCCACCGCGTATAGTTGGAACACTGAAGCTTTCTTT; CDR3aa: CATAYSWNTEAFF
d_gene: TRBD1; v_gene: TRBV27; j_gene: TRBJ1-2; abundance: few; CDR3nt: TGTGCCAGCTGGGGGACAGGGGGAATCAATGGCTACACCTTC; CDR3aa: CASWGTGGINGYTF
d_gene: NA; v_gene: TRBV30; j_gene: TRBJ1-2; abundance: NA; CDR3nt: TGTGCCTGGAGCAACCGAGAAAGCGTCGGCTACACCTTC; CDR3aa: CAWSNRESVGYTF
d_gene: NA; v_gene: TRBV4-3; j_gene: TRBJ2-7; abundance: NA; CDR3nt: TGCGCCAGCAGCCAAGATCGGGGGAACTACGAGCAGTACTTC; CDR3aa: CASSQDRGNYEQYF
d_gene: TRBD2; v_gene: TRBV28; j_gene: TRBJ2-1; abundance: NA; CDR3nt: TGTGCCAGCAGTTCATCTAGCGGCCTGGGATCTGAGCAGTTCTTC; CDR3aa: CASSSSSGLGSEQFF
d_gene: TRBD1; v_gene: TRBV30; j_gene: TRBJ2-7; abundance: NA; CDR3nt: TGTGCCTGGGCGCTGCGATTTGGGACAGGGAGGGCCTACGAGCAGTACTTC; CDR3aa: CAWALRFGTGRAYEQYF
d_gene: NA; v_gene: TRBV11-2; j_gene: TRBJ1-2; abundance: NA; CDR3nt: TGTGCCAGCAGCTTAGCTTCACACAGGTCCAGGGGAGGCTACACCTTC; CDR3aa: CASSLASHRSRGGYTF
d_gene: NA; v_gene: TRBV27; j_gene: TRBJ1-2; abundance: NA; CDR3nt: TGTGCCAGCAGTTTAGCGGCGGGCAGGGGAGGCTACACCTTC; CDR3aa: CASSLAAGRGGYTF
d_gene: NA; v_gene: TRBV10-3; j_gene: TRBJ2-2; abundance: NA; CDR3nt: TGTGCCATCAGTGGTACGAAAGAGCCCGGGGAGCTGTTTTTT; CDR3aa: CAISGTKEPGELFF
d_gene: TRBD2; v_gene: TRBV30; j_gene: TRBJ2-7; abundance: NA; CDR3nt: TGTGCCTGGACCGTCGGGGGACTAGCAAGCCACGAGCAGTACTTC; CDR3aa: CAWTVGGLASHEQYF
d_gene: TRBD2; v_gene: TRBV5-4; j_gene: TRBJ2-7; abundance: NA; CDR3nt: TGTGCCAGCAGCCGCAAAAGTAGCGGGAAACTGATTTACTCCTACGAGCAGTACTTC; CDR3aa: CASSRKSSGKLIYSYEQYF
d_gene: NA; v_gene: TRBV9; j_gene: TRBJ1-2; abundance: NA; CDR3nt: TGTGCCAGCAGCGTAGTGACAAGCGGCTCGAACTATGGCTACACCTTC; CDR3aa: CASSVVTSGSNYGYTF
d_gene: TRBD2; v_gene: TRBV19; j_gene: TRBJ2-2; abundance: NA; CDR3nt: TGTGCCAGTAGTACCAGCTCACTAGCGGGAGGCCGCCGCACCGGGGAGCTGTTTTTT; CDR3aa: CASSTSSLAGGRRTGELFF
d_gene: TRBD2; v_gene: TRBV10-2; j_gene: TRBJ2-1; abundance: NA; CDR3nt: TGCGCCAGCAGTCCTCTAGCGGGGCGAAACAATGAGCAGTTCTTC; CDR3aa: CASSPLAGRNNEQFF
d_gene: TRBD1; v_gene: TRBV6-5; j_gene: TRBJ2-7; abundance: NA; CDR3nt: TGTGCCAGCAGACCATTACAGGGGGAAAGAGTCGAGCAGTACTTC; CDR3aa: CASRPLQGERVEQYF
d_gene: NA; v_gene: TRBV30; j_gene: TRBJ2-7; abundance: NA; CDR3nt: TGTGCCTGGAGGCGACTAGGTCAGGCCTACGAGCAGTACTTC; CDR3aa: CAWRRLGQAYEQYF
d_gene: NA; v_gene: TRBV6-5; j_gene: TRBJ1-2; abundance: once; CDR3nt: TGTGCCAGCAGCCGGAGGTACGGGTCCTATGGCTACACCTTC; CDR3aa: CASSRRYGSYGYTF
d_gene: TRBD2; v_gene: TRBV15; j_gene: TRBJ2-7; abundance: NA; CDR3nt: TGTGCCACCAGCAGAGATAATGGGAGGGGGCAGTACTTC; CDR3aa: CATSRDNGRGQYF
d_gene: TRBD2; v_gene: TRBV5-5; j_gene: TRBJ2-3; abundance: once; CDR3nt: TGTGCCAGCAGCCCGGGACTAAACACAGATACGCAGTATTTT; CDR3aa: CASSPGLNTDTQYF
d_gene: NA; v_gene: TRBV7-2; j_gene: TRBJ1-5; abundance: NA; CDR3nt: TGTGCCAGCAGCTCCGTGGCTCAGCCCCAGCATTTT; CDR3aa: CASSSVAQPQHF
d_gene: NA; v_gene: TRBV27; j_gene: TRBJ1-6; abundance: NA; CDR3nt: TGTGCCAGCAGTACAGGGATAGGGTCACCCCTCCACTTT; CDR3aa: CASSTGIGSPLHF
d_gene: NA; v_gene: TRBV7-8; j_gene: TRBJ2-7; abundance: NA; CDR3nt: TGTGCCAGCAGCTCTCGACTAGGACCTGCCTACGAGCAGTACTTC; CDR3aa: CASSSRLGPAYEQYF
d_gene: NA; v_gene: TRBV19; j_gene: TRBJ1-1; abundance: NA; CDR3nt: TGTGCCAGTAGTATTTCGAGGCGCGCTTTCTTT; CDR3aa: CASSISRRAFF
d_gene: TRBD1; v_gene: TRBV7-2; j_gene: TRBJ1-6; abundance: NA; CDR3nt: TGTGCCAGCAGCAACCGGGACAGTGTGTCACCCCTCCACTTT; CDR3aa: CASSNRDSVSPLHF
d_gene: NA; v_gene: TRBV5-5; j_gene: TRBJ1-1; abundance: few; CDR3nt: TGTGCCAGCAGCTTGGTGCTGAGGAACACTGAAGCTTTCTTT; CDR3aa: CASSLVLRNTEAFF
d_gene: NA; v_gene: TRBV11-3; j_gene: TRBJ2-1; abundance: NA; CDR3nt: TGTGCCAGCAGCCCCCGAACGGTAGGTCAGAGGGAGCAGTTCTTC; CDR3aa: CASSPRTVGQREQFF
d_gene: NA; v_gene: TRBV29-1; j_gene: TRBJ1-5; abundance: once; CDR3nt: TGCAGCGTTGGACACCAACCCAATCAGCCCCAGCATTTT; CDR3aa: CSVGHQPNQPQHF
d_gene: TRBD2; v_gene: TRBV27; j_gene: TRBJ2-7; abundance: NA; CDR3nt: TGTGCCAGCACCTTAGCGGGAGGTACCTACGAGCAGTACTTC; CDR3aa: CASTLAGGTYEQYF
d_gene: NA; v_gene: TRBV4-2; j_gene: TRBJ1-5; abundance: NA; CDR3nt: TGTGCCAGCAGCCAAGATCACAGAAGCAATCAGCCCCAGCATTTT; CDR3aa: CASSQDHRSNQPQHF
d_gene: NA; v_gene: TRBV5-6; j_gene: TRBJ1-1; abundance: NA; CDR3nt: TGTGCCAGCAGCCGGGGACTCGTGAACACTGAAGCTTTCTTT; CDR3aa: CASSRGLVNTEAFF